The text below deals with one TCR beta chain. Antigen specificity is unknown. The data derive from a study of vaccination and CD4 T cells after COVID-19. Stated treatment: roughly 10-day PBMC culture with coronavirus spike peptide pools or control peptides (ViraFEST assay). Once obtained from cultured CD4+ T cells, the DNA was sequenced using the Oncomine TCR Beta short-read assay. MiXCR was run by TCRdb on the PCR reads, yielding one entry per CDR3 protein. This sample has more than 9,000 distinct CDR3 sequences, with around 60% found just once. The sequenced material came from CD4+ T cells from blood, cultured in vitro. This sequence was found in a human donor who had recovered from COVID-19.

CDR3 nucleotides: TGTGCCAGCAGTCTTACGGGGACGGCGAACACTGAAGCTTTCTTT. Translation: CASSLTGTANTEAFF. The rearrangement uses TRBV2 and TRBJ1-1; D might be TRBD1 (5 bases). Germline assignment: CDR1 SNHLY and CDR2 FYNNEI. CDR3 length: 15 amino acids. V shed 5 bases and J shed 1 base, with 14 bases lying between them.